This note documents a single T cell receptor beta chain sequence. The antigen remains unidentified. This entry is derived from a study of cytomegalovirus exposure and HLA in healthy donors. The PCR made use of 60 Vbeta and 13 Jbeta primers. Assay: immunoSEQ multiplex PCR; the TCRdb copy retains only in-frame clones and omits some. This sample has more than 65,000 clones, with about 79% found just once. The CDR3 is 16 amino acids. V lost 0 bases and J 0 bases, leaving 10 bases between the germline ends. General observations from the study: Analyzed later, most CMV-associated TCR beta chains appeared HLA-restricted. TCR beta V segments were, for the most part, productive about 87% or about 30% of the time in an earlier analysis. Most TCRs appeared rarely, but some public TCRs recurred in many donors.

The chain recombines TRBV5-3 with TRBJ2-1; D unclear. TRBV5-3 is an open reading frame whose function is uncertain. The source is a female donor in good health and CMV-seronegative. The sample comprised PBMCs. This CDR3 reads CARSLVMSLSYNEQFF. The CDR3 DNA is TGTGCCAGAAGCTTGGTGATGAGCCTCTCCTACAATGAGCAGTTCTTC.